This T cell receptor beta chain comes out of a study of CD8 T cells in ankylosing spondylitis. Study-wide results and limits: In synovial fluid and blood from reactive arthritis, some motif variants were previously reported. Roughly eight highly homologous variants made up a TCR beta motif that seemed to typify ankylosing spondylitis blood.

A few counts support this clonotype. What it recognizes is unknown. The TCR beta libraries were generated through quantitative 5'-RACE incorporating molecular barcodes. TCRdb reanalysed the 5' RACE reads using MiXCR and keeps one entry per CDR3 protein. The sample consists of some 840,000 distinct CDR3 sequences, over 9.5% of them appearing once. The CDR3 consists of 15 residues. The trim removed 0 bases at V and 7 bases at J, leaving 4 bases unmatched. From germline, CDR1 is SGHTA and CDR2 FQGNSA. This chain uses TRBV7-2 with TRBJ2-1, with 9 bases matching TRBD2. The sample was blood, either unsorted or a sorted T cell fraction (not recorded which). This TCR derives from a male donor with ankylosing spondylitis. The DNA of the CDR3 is TGTGCCAGCAGCTTAGCGGTGAGCGGGAGGAATGAGCAGTTCTTC. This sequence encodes CASSLAVSGRNEQFF.